Given below is one TCR beta chain in context. Germline lookup yields CDR1 MNHEY and CDR2 SVGAGI. The CDR3 runs to 14 residues. V was pared by 5 bases and J by 4 bases, with 14 bases between. Some clones are missing from TCRdb's copy, which holds only in-frame ones; the method was immunoSEQ multiplex PCR. The sample holds about 200,000 clones, roughly 83% seen once. This specimen comes from a study of blood T cell repertoires in COVID-19. Sequencing input: PBMCs or T cells enriched from blood (not recorded which). This chain uses TRBV6-5 with TRBJ1-2, with D maybe TRBD1 (5 bases). This TCR derives from a man aged 40-55 years with acute COVID-19. This CDR3 is CASSPRTSSYGYTF. The CDR3 DNA reads as TGTGCCAGCAGTCCGCGGACAAGTAGCTATGGCTACACCTTC.